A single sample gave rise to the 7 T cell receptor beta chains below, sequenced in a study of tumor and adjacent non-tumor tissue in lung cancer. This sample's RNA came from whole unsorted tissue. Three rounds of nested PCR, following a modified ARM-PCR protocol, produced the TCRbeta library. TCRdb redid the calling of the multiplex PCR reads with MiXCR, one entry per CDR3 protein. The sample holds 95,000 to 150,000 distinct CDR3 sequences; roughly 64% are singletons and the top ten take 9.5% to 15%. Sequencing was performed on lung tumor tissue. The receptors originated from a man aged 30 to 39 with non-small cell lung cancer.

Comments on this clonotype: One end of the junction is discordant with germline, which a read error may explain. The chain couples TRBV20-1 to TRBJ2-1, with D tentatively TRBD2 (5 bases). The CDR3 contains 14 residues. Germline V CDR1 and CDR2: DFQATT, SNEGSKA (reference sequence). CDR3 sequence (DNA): TGCAATGCTTCTAGCCGTTACTCCTACAATGAGCAGTTCTTC. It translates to CNASSRYSYNEQFF.

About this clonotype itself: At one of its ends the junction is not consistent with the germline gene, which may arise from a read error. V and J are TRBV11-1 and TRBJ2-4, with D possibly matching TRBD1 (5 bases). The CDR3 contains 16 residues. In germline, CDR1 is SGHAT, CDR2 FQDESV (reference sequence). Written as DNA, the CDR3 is TGTGCCAGCACCCACTCAGGCAGGGTAACCAAAAACATTCACTACTTC. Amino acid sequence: CASTHSGRVTKNIHYF.

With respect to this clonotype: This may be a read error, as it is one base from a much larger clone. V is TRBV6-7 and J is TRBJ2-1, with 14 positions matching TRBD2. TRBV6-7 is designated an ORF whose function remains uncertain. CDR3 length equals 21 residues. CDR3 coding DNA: TGTGCCAGCAGTTACCCGGATCCGGGACTAGCGGGAGAAACGGTAGCACATGAGCAGCTCTTC. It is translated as CASSYPDPGLAGETVAHEQLF.

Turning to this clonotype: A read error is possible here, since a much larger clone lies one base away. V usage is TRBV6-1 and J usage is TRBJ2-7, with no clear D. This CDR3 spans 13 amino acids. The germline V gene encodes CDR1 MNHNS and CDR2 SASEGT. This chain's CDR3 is CVSSEWVNYEQYF. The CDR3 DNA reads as TGTGTCAGCAGTGAATGGGTAAACTACGAGCAGTACTTC.

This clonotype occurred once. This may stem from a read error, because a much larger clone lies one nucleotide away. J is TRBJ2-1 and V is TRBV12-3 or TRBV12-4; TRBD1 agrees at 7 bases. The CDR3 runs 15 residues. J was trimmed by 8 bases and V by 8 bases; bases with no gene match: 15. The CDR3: CASVTGTGVWDEQFF. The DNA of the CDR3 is TGTGCCAGCGTCACCGGAACAGGGGTGTGGGATGAGCAGTTCTTC.

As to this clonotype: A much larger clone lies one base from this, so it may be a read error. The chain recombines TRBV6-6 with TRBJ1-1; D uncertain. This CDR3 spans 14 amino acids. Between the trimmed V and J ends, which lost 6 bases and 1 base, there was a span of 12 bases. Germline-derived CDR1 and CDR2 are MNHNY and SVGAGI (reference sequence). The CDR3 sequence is CASRLLPRNTEAFF. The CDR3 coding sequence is TGTGCCAGCAGACTTCTCCCTCGGAACACTGAAGCTTTCTTT.

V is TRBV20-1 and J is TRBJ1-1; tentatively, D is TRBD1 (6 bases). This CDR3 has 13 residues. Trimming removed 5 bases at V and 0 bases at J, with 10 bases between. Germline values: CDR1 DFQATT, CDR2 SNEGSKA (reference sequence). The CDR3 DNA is TGCAGTGCTGTGGGGGCCATGAACACTGAAGCTTTCTTT. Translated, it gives CSAVGAMNTEAFF.